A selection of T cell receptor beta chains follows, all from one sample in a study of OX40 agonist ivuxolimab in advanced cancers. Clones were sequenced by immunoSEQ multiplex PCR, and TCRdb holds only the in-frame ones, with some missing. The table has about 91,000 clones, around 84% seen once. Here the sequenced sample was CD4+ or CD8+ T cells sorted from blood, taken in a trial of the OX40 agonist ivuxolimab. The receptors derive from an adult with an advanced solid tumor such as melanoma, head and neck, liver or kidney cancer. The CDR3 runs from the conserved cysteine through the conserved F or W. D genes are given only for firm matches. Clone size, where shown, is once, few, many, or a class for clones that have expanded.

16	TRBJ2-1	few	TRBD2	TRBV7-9	CASSSRAGGAHNEQFF	TGTGCCAGCAGCTCCAGGGCCGGGGGGGCACACAATGAGCAGTTCTTC
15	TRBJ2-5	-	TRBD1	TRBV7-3	CASSQTGTGKETQYF	TGTGCCAGCAGCCAAACCGGGACAGGGAAAGAGACCCAGTACTTC
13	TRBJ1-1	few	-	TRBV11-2	CASSDDSITEAFF	TGTGCCAGCAGCGACGACTCGATCACTGAAGCTTTCTTT
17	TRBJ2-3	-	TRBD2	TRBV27	CASSLRLGRGPTDTQYF	TGTGCCAGCAGTTTACGGTTGGGGAGGGGACCCACAGATACGCAGTATTTT
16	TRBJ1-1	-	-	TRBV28	CASSSPAGRGNTEAFF	TGTGCCAGCAGTTCCCCCGCAGGGAGGGGGAACACTGAAGCTTTCTTT
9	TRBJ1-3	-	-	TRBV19	CASMNTIYF	TGTGCCAGTATGAACACCATATATTTT
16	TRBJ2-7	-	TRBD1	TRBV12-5	CASGLSPGTGIYEQYF	TGTGCTAGTGGTTTGAGTCCGGGGACAGGGATCTACGAGCAGTACTTC
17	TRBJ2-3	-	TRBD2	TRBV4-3	CASSQGAGLALSDTQYF	TGCGCCAGCAGCCAAGGGGCGGGACTAGCTCTCTCAGATACGCAGTATTTT
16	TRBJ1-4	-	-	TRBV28	CASSLGFGGGGEKLFF	TGTGCCAGCAGTCTAGGATTCGGGGGTGGGGGTGAAAAACTGTTTTTT
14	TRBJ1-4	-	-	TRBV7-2	CASSLASRNEKLFF	TGTGCCAGCAGCTTAGCGTCTCGTAATGAAAAACTGTTTTTT
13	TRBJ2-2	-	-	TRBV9	CASSVTNTGELFF	TGTGCCAGCAGCGTGACTAACACCGGGGAGCTGTTTTTT
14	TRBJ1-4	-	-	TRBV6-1	CASSDGTISEKLFF	TGTGCCAGCAGTGACGGGACGATCAGTGAAAAACTGTTTTTT
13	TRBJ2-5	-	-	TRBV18	CASSPRPEETQYF	TGTGCCAGCTCACCACGACCGGAAGAGACCCAGTACTTC
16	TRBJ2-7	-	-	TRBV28	CASSLRSIQGVYEQYF	TGTGCCAGCAGTTTACGTTCGATACAGGGCGTATACGAGCAGTACTTC
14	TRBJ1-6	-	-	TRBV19	CASSIQALNSPLHF	TGTGCCAGTAGTATTCAAGCCCTTAATTCACCCCTCCACTTT
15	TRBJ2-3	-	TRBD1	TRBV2	CASSTDRAVTDTQYF	TGTGCCAGCAGCACGGACAGGGCGGTCACAGATACGCAGTATTTT
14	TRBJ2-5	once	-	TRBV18	CASSPQSVGETQYF	TGTGCCAGCTCACCACAAAGTGTTGGAGAGACCCAGTACTTC
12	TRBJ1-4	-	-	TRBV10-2	CASREQDEKLFF	TGCGCCAGCAGGGAACAGGATGAAAAACTGTTTTTT
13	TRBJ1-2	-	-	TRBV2	CASSEQGLYGYTF	TGTGCCAGCAGTGAACAGGGTTTATATGGCTACACCTTC
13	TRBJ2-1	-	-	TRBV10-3	CAISEIQGNEQFF	TGTGCCATCAGTGAGATACAGGGAAATGAGCAGTTCTTC
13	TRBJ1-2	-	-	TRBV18	CASSPTGSYGYTF	TGTGCCAGCTCACCTACAGGGAGCTATGGCTACACCTTC
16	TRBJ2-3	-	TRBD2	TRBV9	CASSAGLALSTDTQYF	TGTGCCAGCAGCGCTGGACTAGCCCTTAGCACAGATACGCAGTATTTT
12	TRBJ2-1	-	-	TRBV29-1	CSVGQDGDEQFF	TGCAGCGTTGGACAGGATGGGGATGAGCAGTTCTTC
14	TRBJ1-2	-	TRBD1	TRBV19	CASSDRGRGYGYTF	TGTGCCAGTAGCGACAGGGGACGTGGCTATGGCTACACCTTC
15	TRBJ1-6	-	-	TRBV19	CASSIFGQLNSPLHF	TGTGCCAGTAGTATATTCGGACAGTTAAATTCACCCCTCCACTTT
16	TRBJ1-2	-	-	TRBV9	CASSGPRWETGYGYTF	TGTGCCAGCAGCGGGCCCAGGTGGGAGACTGGCTATGGCTACACCTTC
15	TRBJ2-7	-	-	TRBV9	CASSVALGSVNEQYF	TGTGCCAGCAGCGTAGCTTTGGGGTCGGTTAACGAGCAGTACTTC
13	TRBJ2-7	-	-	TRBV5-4	CASSHQISYEQYF	TGTGCCAGCAGTCACCAGATTTCCTACGAGCAGTACTTC
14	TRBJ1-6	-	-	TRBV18	CASSPPGLNSPLHF	TGTGCCAGCTCACCTCCGGGCCTAAATTCACCCCTCCACTTT
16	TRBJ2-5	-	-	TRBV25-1	CASSEYGVGGSETQYF	TGTGCCAGCAGTGAATATGGAGTAGGCGGGTCGGAGACCCAGTACTTC
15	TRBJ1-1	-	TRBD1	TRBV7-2	CASSARQGLAEEAFF	TGTGCCAGCAGCGCCCGACAGGGGTTGGCGGAGGAAGCTTTCTTT
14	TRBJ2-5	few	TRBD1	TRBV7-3	CASSPGTVGETQYF	TGTGCCAGCAGCCCAGGGACAGTAGGGGAGACCCAGTACTTC
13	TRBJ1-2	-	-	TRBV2	CASSADSFYGYTF	TGTGCCAGCAGCGCAGATTCGTTTTATGGCTACACCTTC
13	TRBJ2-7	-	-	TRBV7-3	CASSLGDAYEQYF	TGTGCCAGCAGCTTGGGGGACGCCTACGAGCAGTACTTC
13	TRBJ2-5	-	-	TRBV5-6	CASSLTVSETQYF	TGTGCCAGCAGCTTAACAGTATCAGAGACCCAGTACTTC